This TCR beta chain comes out of a study of patients and donors after allogeneic stem cell transplantation (dated by TCRdb to 2019 to 2021). The library came from RT-PCR. Sequencing instrument: NextSeq 550. The public reads were reprocessed in TCRdb via fastp at Q25 and MiXCR, keeping in-frame beta chains. Each record represents a unique CDR3 protein, reported with the most common genes and DNA among its rows. For this sample there are about a million distinct CDR3 sequences; over 15% appear just once. The ten largest make up roughly 6% of the sample. Based on the germline V gene, the CDR1 and CDR2 sequences are MGHDK and SYGVNS. The CDR3 sequence holds 15 residues, the cysteine and phenylalanine included. CDR3 DNA only is kept here, 45 bases in frame from base 1. The V end loses 7 bases and the J end loses 4 bases, and a stretch of 19 bases separates them. This clonotype has more than one count but fewer than ten. It has no known antigen specificity. No quality values exist for individual bases; no much larger clone is one base distant.

Recombination linked TRBV25-1 to TRBJ1-1, and perhaps TRBD1 as D gene, on 6 matching bases. The sequence was obtained from a human donor who was either an allogeneic HSCT recipient or a stem cell or donor lymphocyte infusion donor (not recorded which). It is not recorded whose cells these are; they may come from a transplant donor. The sample consisted of blood, either unsorted or a sorted T cell fraction (not recorded which). Here is the DNA: TGTGCCAGCACCCAAGGGGGGGGTTGGGGCACTGAAGCTTTCTTT. Its protein reads: CASTQGGGWGTEAFF.